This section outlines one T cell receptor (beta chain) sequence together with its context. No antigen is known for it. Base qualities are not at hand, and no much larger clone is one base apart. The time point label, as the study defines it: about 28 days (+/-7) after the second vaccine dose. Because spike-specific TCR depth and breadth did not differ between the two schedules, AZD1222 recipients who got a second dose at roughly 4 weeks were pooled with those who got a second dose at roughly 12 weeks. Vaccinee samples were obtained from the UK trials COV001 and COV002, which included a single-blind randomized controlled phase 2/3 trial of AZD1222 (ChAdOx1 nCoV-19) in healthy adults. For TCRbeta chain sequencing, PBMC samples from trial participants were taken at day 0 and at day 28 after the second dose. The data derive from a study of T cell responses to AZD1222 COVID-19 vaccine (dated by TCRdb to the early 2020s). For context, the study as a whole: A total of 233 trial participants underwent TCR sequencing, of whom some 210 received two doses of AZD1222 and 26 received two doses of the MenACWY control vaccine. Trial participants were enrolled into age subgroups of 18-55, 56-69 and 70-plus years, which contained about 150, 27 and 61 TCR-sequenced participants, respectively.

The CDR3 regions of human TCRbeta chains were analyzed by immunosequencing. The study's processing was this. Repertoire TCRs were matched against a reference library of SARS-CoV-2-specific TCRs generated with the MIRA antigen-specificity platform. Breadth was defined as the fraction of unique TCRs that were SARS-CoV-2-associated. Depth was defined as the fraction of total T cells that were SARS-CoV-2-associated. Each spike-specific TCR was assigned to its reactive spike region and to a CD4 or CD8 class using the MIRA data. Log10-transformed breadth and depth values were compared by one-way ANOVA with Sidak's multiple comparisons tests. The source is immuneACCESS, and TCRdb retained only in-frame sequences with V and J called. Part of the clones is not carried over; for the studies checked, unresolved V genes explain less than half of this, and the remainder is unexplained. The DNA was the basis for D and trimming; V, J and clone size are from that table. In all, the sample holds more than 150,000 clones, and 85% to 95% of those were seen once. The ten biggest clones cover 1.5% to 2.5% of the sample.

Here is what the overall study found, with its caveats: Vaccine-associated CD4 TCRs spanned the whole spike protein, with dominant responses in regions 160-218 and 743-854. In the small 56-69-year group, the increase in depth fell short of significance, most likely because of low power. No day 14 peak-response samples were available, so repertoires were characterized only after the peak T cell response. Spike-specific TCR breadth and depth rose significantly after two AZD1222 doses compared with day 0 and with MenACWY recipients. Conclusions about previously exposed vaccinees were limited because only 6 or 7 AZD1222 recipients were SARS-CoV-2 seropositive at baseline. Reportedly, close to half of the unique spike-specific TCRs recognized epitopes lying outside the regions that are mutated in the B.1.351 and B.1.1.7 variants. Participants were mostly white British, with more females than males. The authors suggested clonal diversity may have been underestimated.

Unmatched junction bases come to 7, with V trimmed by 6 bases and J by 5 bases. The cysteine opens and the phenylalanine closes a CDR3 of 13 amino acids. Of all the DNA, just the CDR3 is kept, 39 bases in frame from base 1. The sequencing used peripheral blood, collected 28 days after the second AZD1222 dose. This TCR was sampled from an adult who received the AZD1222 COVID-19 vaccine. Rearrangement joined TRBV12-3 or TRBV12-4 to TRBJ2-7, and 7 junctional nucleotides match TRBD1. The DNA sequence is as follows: TGTGCCAGCAGATCACAGGGGCCCCACGAGCAGTACTTC. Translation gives CASRSQGPHEQYF.